The text below deals with one TCR beta chain. There is no known antigen for this receptor. No much larger clone is present one base from it, and per-base qualities are unavailable. This entry is derived from a study of beta chain features in type 1 diabetes (dated by TCRdb to between 2017 and 2018). In the study overall: Mean age, gender distribution, total cell number and subset yield were not different between patients and healthy donors. A total of about 100 million sorted cells were examined across all samples, and RNA yield correlated strongly with the number of cells per subset. In the study, recently diagnosed type 1 diabetes patients and matched healthy donors were compared on the TCRB repertoires of their sorted circulating CD4+ T cell subsets. Whereas all 30 or so donors provided naive and central memory subsets, regulatory and stem cell-like memory subsets were isolated from just 8 patients and roughly 8 healthy donors. On the study overall, not on this receptor specifically: Type 1 diabetes patients showed a moderate but significant shortening of TCRB CDR3 length in all four CD4+ subsets. At VDJ recombination sites, patients with type 1 diabetes made fewer insertions and deleted more nucleotides, a pattern implying thymic rearrangement abnormalities. Shorter templates might be favored by PCR, yet because patient and control samples were amplified and corrected together, any such skew would affect both groups equally. HLA sub-analyses involved small numbers of individuals, so any influence of HLA type on TCRB rearrangement remained unresolved. The naive, central memory and regulatory TCRB repertoires appeared to resemble one another more closely among patients than among healthy donors. Because cDNA was sequenced instead of genomic DNA, activated cells with high expression could be over-represented, although the groups did not differ in activation or CD3 levels.

The High Capacity cDNA Reverse Transcription Kit was used to reverse transcribe all of the isolated RNA, meaning that expressed TCRB transcripts were what got sequenced. Survey-depth immunoSEQ sequencing was performed on stem cell-like memory T cell samples, with an average of roughly 930,000 total reads per sample. Sorted cells were lysed in RLT buffer, and RNA was extracted using DNase-treated RNeasy Micro or Mini kits according to cell number. To prevent cross-contamination, each cell subset was processed individually, whereas patient and healthy donor samples were processed jointly. Using the immunoSEQ multiplex PCR, TCRB sequences were amplified from cDNA into 87-bp fragments spanning the CDR3 region. Sequencing of the amplicons was done on the Illumina HiSeq platform. Per the authors' processing: Synthetic template baselines were used to correct PCR bias computationally, reads within Hamming distance 2 were collapsed, and singletons that could not be merged were discarded. By aligning reads against IMGT, V, D and J genes, CDR3 length, and insertions or deletions at six rearrangement sites were assigned. Clonotype counts were normalized to sorted cell number within each subset before computing true diversity and Gini coefficients with the tcR R package. The overlap coefficient, calculated on TCRB nucleotide sequences, was used to quantify repertoire sharing. Sourced from immuneACCESS, this table was stored by TCRdb with only in-frame sequences that have V and J called. A share of the clones is absent; for the studies checked, an unresolved V gene accounts for under half, and the remainder has no known explanation. That table supplies the V and J calls and clone size; D and trimming were determined from the DNA. The sample includes tens of thousands of clones, with about 48% observed a single time. The ten largest clonotypes hold over 0.1% of the sample.

A single peripheral blood draw of about 116 mL on average was collected from each donor into heparinised tubes. A BD FACSAria II was used to sort naive, central memory, regulatory and stem cell-like memory CD4+ T cells with a panel that included CD45RO, CCR7, CD25, CD127, CD95 and CD27. Every sorted population had a purity above 95%. PBMCs were isolated immediately by Lymphoprep density gradient centrifugation and stained directly without culture. Samples were stained and sorted in pairs, with one healthy donor and one patient per experiment, so that batch effects were minimized. Taken from the germline V gene (reference sequence), the CDR1 and CDR2 loops are SGHNT and YYREEE. The junction shows trimming of 2 bases on V and 4 bases on J, and the gene matches do not reach 13 bases of it. The CDR3 runs 17 residues from the cysteine to the phenylalanine. Left in the record is the CDR3 DNA by itself, 51 bases read in frame from the first base.

The sequenced sample was stem cell memory CD4+ T cells from blood. This sample's cell subset or site label indicates: stem cell-like memory CD4+ T cells. The chain employs TRBV5-4 and TRBJ2-7, and 9 junctional nucleotides match TRBD1. This receptor was taken from a man aged 25 to 45 with type 1 diabetes. The CDR3 protein is CASSFRGRGQGIYEQYF. The DNA sequence is as follows: TGTGCCAGCAGCTTTAGAGGAAGGGGACAGGGAATATACGAGCAGTACTTC.